This T cell receptor beta chain appears in the sequencing data of a study of blood T cells in healthy people across ages. This clonotype was found once. The second PCR ran about 6 to 11 cycles with a sample-barcoded 5' primer and J-beta primers. A single record per CDR3 protein comes from TCRdb applying MiXCR to the 5' RACE reads. Here the sample spans roughly 700,000 distinct CDR3 sequences, roughly 50% being singletons. V shed 5 bases, J shed 5 bases, and the junction held 5 bases outside the gene matches. The CDR3 sequence is 14 residues long. In germline, CDR1 is SGHNT, CDR2 YENEEA. This sequence joins TRBV11-3 and TRBJ2-1, with 8 bases lining up with TRBD1. Sequencing was done on a sample of blood. This TCR came from a woman aged 60-75 years in good health. The CDR3 loop reads CASSRTGKNNEQFF. CDR3 DNA: TGTGCCAGCAGCCGGACAGGGAAGAACAATGAGCAGTTCTTC.